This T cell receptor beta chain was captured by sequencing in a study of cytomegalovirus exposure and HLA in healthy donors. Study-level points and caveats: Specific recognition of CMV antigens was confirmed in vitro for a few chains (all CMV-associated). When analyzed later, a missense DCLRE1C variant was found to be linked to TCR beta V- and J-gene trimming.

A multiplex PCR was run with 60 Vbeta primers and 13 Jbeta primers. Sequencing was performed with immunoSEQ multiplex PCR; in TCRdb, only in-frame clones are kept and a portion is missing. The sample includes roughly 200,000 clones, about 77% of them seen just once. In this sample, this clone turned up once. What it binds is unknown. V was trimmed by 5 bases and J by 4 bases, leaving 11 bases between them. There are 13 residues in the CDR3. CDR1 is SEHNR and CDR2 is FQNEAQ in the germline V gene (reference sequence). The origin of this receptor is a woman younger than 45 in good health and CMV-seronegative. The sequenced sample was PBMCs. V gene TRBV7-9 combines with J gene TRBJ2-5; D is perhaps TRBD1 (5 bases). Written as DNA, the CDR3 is TGTGCCAGCAGCCCCAGGGTCCGAGAGACCCAGTACTTC. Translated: CASSPRVRETQYF.